A selection of T cell receptor beta chains follows, all from one sample in a study of blood T cells in healthy people across ages. TCRdb re-called the 5' RACE reads with MiXCR, one entry per CDR3 protein. The sample lists 790,000 or so distinct CDR3 sequences, more than 35% occurring once. Sequenced input: blood. The receptors were sampled from a man older than 75 in good health. The CDR3 runs from the conserved cysteine through the conserved F or W. The D gene is left open where the match is weak. Clone size, where shown, is once, few, many, or a class for clones that have expanded.

d_call j_call clone_size v_call cdr3_nt cdr3_aa
. TRBJ1-4 . TRBV7-9 TGTGCCAGCAGCTCGGACTTAGCTAATGAAAAACTGTTTTTT CASSSDLANEKLFF
. TRBJ1-4 . TRBV7-9 TGTGCCAGCAGCTTAGCCGGCAGGGCGAGAGAAAAACTGTTTTTT CASSLAGRAREKLFF
TRBD1 TRBJ1-4 . TRBV5-4 TGTGCCAGCAGCCGGACAGGGGGCGGAGAAAAACTGTTTTTT CASSRTGGGEKLFF
. TRBJ1-1 . TRBV18 TGTGCCAGCTCACTCCAGGCGGTCAGGAAGAACACTGAAGCTTTCTTT CASSLQAVRKNTEAFF
TRBD2 TRBJ2-7 many TRBV15 TGTGCCACCAGCAGAGATCCCGGGAGGGGACTCGAGCAGTACTTC CATSRDPGRGLEQYF
TRBD2 TRBJ2-1 . TRBV5-1 TGCGCCAGCAGCGACCCCCGGACTAGCGGGAGGAGTGGTGAGCAGTTCTTC CASSDPRTSGRSGEQFF
TRBD2 TRBJ2-3 . TRBV20-1 TGCAGTGCCGGGACTAGCGGGTCCTATACGCAGTATTTT CSAGTSGSYTQYF
TRBD1 TRBJ2-1 . TRBV2 TGTGCCAGCAGTAGGGACAGGGGGAGAGGCAATGAGCAGTTCTTC CASSRDRGRGNEQFF
. TRBJ2-1 few TRBV20-1 TGCAGTGCTAGAGATCTGGTAAGGCCCTACAATGAGCAGTTCTTC CSARDLVRPYNEQFF
. TRBJ2-6 . TRBV4-2 TGTGCCAGCAGCCAAGATGGGGTCTCTGGGGCCAACGTCCTGACTTTC CASSQDGVSGANVLTF
. TRBJ2-7 few TRBV28 TGTGCCAGCAGTTTCCAGGCCGGGGATGAGCAGTACTTC CASSFQAGDEQYF
TRBD2 TRBJ2-3 . TRBV2 TGTGCCAGCGGTGGACTAGTATCAGATACGCAGTATTTT CASGGLVSDTQYF
. TRBJ2-1 . TRBV14 TGTGCCAGCAGCATCTCTAGCGCCGTCTCCTACAATGAGCAGTTCTTC CASSISSAVSYNEQFF
TRBD1 TRBJ2-6 . TRBV10-3 TGTGCCATCAGTGAGACCGGGTGGACAGGCCTCTCTGGGGCCAACGTCCTGACTTTC CAISETGWTGLSGANVLTF
TRBD2 TRBJ2-5 . TRBV6-5 TGTGCCAGCAGCCGGCTTCTAGCGGGGGGAAGAGAGACCCAGTACTTC CASSRLLAGGRETQYF
. TRBJ2-7 few TRBV29-1 TGCAGCGTTGAATCGCACTCCTACGAGCAGTACTTC CSVESHSYEQYF
. TRBJ2-5 few TRBV29-1 TGCAGCGTTGCCCTCGAGACCCAGTACTTC CSVALETQYF
. TRBJ2-5 . TRBV27 TGTGCCAGCAGTGCATACAGGGGAGGCGAGACCCAGTACTTC CASSAYRGGETQYF
. TRBJ2-3 . TRBV4-2 TGTGCCAGCGCCCAGGAGGGGGACTCTAGCACAGATACGCAGTATTTT CASAQEGDSSTDTQYF
TRBD2 TRBJ2-3 . TRBV12-3/TRBV12-4 TGTGCCAGCAGTTTAGCGCTTATAGCGGGGGCAAGCACAGATACGCAGTATTTT CASSLALIAGASTDTQYF
. TRBJ1-2 . TRBV6-4 TGTGCCAGCAGTGACTCCAGGGTTGGGGGCTACACCTTC CASSDSRVGGYTF
TRBD2 TRBJ2-2 . TRBV6-2/TRBV6-3 TGTGCCAGCAGACAGGGACTAGCGGATTACACCGGGGAGCTGTTTTTT CASRQGLADYTGELFF
TRBD2 TRBJ2-1 . TRBV20-1 TGCAGTGCTAGAGATGACGCTAGCGGGAGGGTGGGTTTCGGCTCCAATGAGCAGTTCTTC CSARDDASGRVGFGSNEQFF
. TRBJ2-6 few TRBV7-9 TGTGCCAGCAGCCCGGTTACCGGGGCCAACGTCCTGACTTTC CASSPVTGANVLTF
. TRBJ2-7 . TRBV3-1 TGTGCCAGCAGCCAAGAGTGGGCAGCCTACGAGCAGTACTTC CASSQEWAAYEQYF
TRBD1 TRBJ2-6 once TRBV5-8 TGTGCCAGCAGCATGACAGGGGCTAGCTCTGGGGCCAACGTCCTGACTTTC CASSMTGASSGANVLTF
TRBD1 TRBJ2-3 . TRBV18 TGTGCCAGCTCACAGCAACAGGGGACCGAGGCAGATACGCAGTATTTT CASSQQQGTEADTQYF
TRBD2 TRBJ2-6 . TRBV4-1 TGCGCCAGCAGCCAAGATTTAGCGGGGGTGAGCTCTGGGGCCAACGTCCTGACTTTC CASSQDLAGVSSGANVLTF
. TRBJ1-1 . TRBV20-1 TGCAGTGCTAGAGAGTACAGGGTGAGGAACACTGAAGCTTTCTTT CSAREYRVRNTEAFF
TRBD1 TRBJ1-2 . TRBV6-5 TGTGCCAGCAGTTACGGGGACAGGGGTGGCTACACCTTC CASSYGDRGGYTF